The present T cell receptor beta chain was sequenced within a study of control samples from healthy donors and cancer patients (dated by TCRdb to between 2020 and 2021). Comment on this clone: What this receptor recognizes is not known. The sample holds no much larger clone one base away, and base qualities are not on file.

The CDR1 and CDR2 encoded by the germline V gene are MGHDK and SYGVNS. Germline trimming: 2 bases from V, 5 bases from J; junction bases outside gene matches: 10. From its cysteine to its phenylalanine, the CDR3 spans 16 amino acids. Of the read, only the CDR3 DNA is kept; its 48 bases are in frame from base 1. Library prep was done by the immunoSEQ multiplex PCR assay. The clones in this table, taken by TCRdb from immuneACCESS, are in-frame only. Not every clone is retained; where verified, under half of the shortfall comes from an unresolved V gene, and the cause of the rest is unknown. This sample comprises some 76,000 clones, about nine tenths of them detected only once. 15% to 20% of the sample is in the top ten clones.

The chain was built from TRBV25-1 and TRBJ2-7, with 9 bases in between that match TRBD1. The source is a man in his fifties or sixties with lung cancer. The sample taken for sequencing was PBMCs. The nucleotide sequence is given as TGTGCCAGCAGTGAACAAGGGACAGGGTTTAGCGACGAGCAGTACTTC. Its protein is CASSEQGTGFSDEQYF.